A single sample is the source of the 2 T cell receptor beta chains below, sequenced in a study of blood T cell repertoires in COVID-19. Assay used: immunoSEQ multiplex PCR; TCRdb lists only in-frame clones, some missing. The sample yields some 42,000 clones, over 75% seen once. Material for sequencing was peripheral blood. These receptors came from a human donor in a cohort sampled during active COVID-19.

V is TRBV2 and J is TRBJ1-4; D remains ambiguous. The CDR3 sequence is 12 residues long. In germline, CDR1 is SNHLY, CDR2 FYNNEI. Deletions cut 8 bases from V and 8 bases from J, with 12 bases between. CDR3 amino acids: CASRWEGEKLFF. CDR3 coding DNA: TGTGCCAGCCGGTGGGAGGGCGAAAAACTGTTTTTT.

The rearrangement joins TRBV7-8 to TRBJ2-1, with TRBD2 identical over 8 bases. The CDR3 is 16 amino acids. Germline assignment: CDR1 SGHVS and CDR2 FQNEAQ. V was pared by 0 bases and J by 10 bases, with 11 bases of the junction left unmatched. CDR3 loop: CASSLAFLSGGPEQFF. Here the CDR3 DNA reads TGTGCCAGCAGCTTAGCTTTTCTAAGCGGGGGCCCCGAGCAGTTCTTC.